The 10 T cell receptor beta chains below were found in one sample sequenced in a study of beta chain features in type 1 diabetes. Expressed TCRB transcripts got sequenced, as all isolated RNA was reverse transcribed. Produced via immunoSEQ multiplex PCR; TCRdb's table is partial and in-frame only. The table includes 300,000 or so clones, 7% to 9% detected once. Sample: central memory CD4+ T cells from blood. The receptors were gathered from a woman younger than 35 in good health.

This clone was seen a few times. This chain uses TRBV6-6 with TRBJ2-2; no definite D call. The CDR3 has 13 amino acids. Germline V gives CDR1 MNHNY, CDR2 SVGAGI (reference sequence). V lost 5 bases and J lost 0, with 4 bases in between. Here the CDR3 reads CASSITNTGELFF. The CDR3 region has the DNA TGTGCCAGCAGTATCACGAACACCGGGGAGCTGTTTTTT.

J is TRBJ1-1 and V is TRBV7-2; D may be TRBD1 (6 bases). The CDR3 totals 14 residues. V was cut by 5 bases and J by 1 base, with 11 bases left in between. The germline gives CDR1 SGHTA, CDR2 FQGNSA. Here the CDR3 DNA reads TGTGCCAGCAGCAAGGAGACAGGGAACACTGAAGCTTTCTTT. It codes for CASSKETGNTEAFF.

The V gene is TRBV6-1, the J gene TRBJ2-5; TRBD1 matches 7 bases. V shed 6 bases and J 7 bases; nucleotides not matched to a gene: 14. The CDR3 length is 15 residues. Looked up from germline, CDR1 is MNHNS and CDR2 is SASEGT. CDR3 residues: CASSSDPGQTGTQYF. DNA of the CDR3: TGTGCCAGCAGCTCCGACCCGGGACAGACGGGGACCCAGTACTTC.

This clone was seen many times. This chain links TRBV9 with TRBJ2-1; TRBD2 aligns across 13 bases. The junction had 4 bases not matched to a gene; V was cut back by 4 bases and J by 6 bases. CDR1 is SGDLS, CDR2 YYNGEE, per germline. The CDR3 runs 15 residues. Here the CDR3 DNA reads TGTGCCAGCAGCTACGGACTAGCGGGAGTCAATGAGCAGTTCTTC. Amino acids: CASSYGLAGVNEQFF.

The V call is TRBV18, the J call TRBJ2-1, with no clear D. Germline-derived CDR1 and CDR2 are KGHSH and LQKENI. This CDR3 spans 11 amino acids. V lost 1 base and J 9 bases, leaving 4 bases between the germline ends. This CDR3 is CASSPRSEQFF. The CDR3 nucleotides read TGTGCCAGCTCACCACGGAGTGAGCAGTTCTTC.

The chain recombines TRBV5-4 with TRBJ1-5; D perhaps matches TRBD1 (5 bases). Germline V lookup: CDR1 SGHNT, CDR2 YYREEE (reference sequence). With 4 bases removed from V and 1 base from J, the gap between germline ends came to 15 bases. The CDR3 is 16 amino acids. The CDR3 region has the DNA TGTGCCAGCAGCCAAGATTTTCGACAGAGCAATCAGCCCCAGCATTTT. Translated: CASSQDFRQSNQPQHF.

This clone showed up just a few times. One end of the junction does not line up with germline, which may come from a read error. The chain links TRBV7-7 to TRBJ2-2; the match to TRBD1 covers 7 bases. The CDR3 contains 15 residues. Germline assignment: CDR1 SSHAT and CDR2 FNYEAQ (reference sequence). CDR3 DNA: TGTGCTAGCAGCCCAGGAACAGGGGTCCCCGGGGAGCTGTTTTTT. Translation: CASSPGTGVPGELFF.

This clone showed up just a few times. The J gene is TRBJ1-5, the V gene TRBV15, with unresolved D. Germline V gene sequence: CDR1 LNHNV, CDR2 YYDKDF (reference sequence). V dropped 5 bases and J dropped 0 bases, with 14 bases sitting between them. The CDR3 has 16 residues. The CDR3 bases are TGTGCCACCAGCCTTTCTGGAGCCTATAGCAATCAGCCCCAGCATTTT. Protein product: CATSLSGAYSNQPQHF.

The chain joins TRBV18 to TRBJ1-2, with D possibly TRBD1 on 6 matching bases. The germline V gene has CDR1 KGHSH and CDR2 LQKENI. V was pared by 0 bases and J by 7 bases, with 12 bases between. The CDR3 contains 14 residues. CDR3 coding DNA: TGTGCCAGCTCACCACCGAACAGGGACGGTGGCTACACCTTC. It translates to CASSPPNRDGGYTF. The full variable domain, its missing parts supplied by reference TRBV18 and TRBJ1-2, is NAGVMQNPRHLVRRRGQEARLRCSPMKGHSHVYWYRQLPEEGLKFMVYLQKENIIDESGMPKERFSAEFPKEGPSILRIQQVVRGDSAAYFCASSPPNRDGGYTFGSGTRLTVV.

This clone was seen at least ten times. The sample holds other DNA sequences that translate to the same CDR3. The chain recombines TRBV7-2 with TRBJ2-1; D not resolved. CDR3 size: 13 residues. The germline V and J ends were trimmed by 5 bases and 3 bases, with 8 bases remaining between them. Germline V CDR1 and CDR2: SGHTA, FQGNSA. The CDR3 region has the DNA TGTGCCAGCAGCCCTTACCTCTACAATGAGCAGTTCTTC. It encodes CASSPYLYNEQFF.